This TCR beta chain was captured in a study of cytomegalovirus exposure and HLA in healthy donors (dated by TCRdb to between 2016 and 2019). With regard to the full study: In an earlier analysis of 450 to 750 of the donors, 276 Gb of sequence data and approximately 100 million unique TCR beta sequences from about 179 million T cells were reported. Donor age, sex, ethnicity and CMV serostatus were compiled alongside the repertoire data. A later analysis re-examined previously published TCR beta repertoires from 500 to 700 donors and added high-resolution HLA genotyping to investigate patterns of TCR occurrence. The number of typed donors differed by locus: about 629-640 for A, B, C, DRB1 and DQB1; approximately 520 for DQA1; 606 for DPA1; and some 450 for DPB1. Of the 350 to 450 genotyped donors, 70% to 90% were placed in the genetic ancestry cluster associated with self-reported Caucasian donors. The later analysis used no new phenotypic data to find candidate immune exposures, relying instead on TCR beta sequences and their occurrence across donors. A separate validation cohort of more than 100 different subjects was used in addition to the roughly 720-subject first cohort. An earlier analysis of around 580 of the donors used high-throughput TCR beta sequencing to judge whether each TCR beta V gene segment behaved as functional or pseudogenic. Around 330 gigabases of sequencing data and around 80 million unique TCR sequences made up an early release that covered roughly 670 HLA-typed donors. Among some 400 genotyped donors of the cohort, an average of approximately 240,000 unique TCR beta nucleotide sequences was sequenced per donor, of which 15% to 20% were non-productive. Every discovery cohort repertoire had been produced on one sequencing platform. The study aimed to test whether signatures of past pathogen exposure could be identified by cataloging public T cell receptors. The study combined high-throughput TCR immunosequencing, statistical association of individual TCRs with disease status, and machine learning to predict cytomegalovirus infection status. Both class I and class II loci were covered by HLA typing, at four-digit resolution. The study used immunosequencing to profile the T cell repertoires of under 700 subjects and linked those repertoires to cytomegalovirus serostatus. Five DR-DQ haplotypes were handled as single units for association and clustering because linkage in the cohort was strong. In a later genetic analysis, genome-wide SNP genotypes for about three fifths of the roughly 670 donors were used, and that subset was treated as a discovery cohort.

Receptor amplification or capture employed the immunoSEQ multiplex PCR assay. A mixture of 60 forward primers for TCR Vbeta segments and 13 reverse primers for TCR Jbeta segments was used in the multiplex PCR. Amplification of the CDR3 region of rearranged TCR beta genes was performed with a multiplex PCR assay on genomic DNA. On the Illumina HiSeq System, the amplified TCR beta libraries were sequenced as 87-base-pair reads. Per the original workflow: A later analysis counted about 80 million unique TCR beta chains across the 666 repertoires, and around 12 million of these chains were shared by at least two donors. Raw reads were error-corrected and collapsed into unique sequences with a nearest-neighbor algorithm that merged closely related sequences to remove PCR and sequencing errors. To assign V, D and J gene segments, CDR3 sequences were aligned to IMGT reference sequences. Each retained sequence needed at least a six-nucleotide match to both a V gene segment and a J gene segment. A rearrangement counted as productive if the CDR3 had no stop codons and remained in frame with V and J, and every other rearrangement counted as non-productive. CDR3 was defined according to IMGT convention as the region running from the second conserved V-encoded cysteine to the conserved J-encoded phenylalanine. The earlier analysis of a few hundred of the donors excluded sequences that lacked an unambiguous match to a single V gene segment. In an earlier analysis of approximately 500 of the donors, a V segment was called functional when productive rearrangements were above 56.7%, and segregating when the standard deviation between donors exceeded 5%. A statistical classification framework was built to diagnose cytomegalovirus status from the catalog of TCR beta chain sequences. V and J gene assignment, in a later analysis, came from comparing TCR nucleotide sequences with IMGT/GENE-DB human TR gene sequences. The TCRdist pipeline was used in a later analysis to assign CDR3 sequences and most-parsimonious VDJ recombination scenarios. In a later analysis, each TCR beta chain was defined by its CDR3 amino acid sequence together with its V-gene family, and reads lacking a unique V-gene family were excluded. A later analysis removed 592 highly shared, low-generation-probability nucleotide sequences to deal with suspected cross-contamination and a sequencing artifact. In a later analysis, a clonal expansion index for each public chain was calculated from normalized within-repertoire ranks of inferred template counts. In a later analysis, generation probabilities were computed with a VDJ recombination model fitted to out-of-frame rearrangements, and the resulting probabilities were checked against IGoR. In a later analysis, TCR-TCR, TCR-HLA and TCR-CMV co-occurrence was scored with hypergeometric tests, and a repertoire-size bias correction was applied to TCR pairs. False discovery rates were estimated in a later analysis by permuting HLA or CMV assignments 20 times. In a later analysis, co-occurring TCRs were grouped with DBSCAN, and TCRdist sequence similarity was added when clustering was performed within HLA-allele-positive subsets. Repertoires with fewer than 30,000 or more than 120,000 public chains, plus five repertoires with anomalous nucleotide sharing, were excluded from co-occurrence clustering. This immuneACCESS table, as held by TCRdb, lists in-frame sequences with V and J called but not all clones. Of the missing ones, under half trace to an unresolved V gene in checked studies; the others have no known cause. V and J calls and clone size follow that table, whereas D and trimming were derived from the DNA. The sample contains roughly 93,000 clones, around 78% of them found a single time. The ten largest clones take up 0.55% to 0.65% of the sample.

This clone was picked up one time. The antigen this receptor binds is unknown. No quality values exist for individual bases; no much larger clone is one base distant. The cohort consisted of 666 healthy bone marrow donors. At the time of sampling, all cohort members were nominally healthy, though unrecorded immune exposures were likely present. The donor was CMV seronegative and belonged to the group of several hundred seronegative cohort members. A peripheral blood sample was collected from each donor, and TCR beta sequencing was performed on peripheral blood mononuclear cells. The Qiagen DNeasy Blood Extraction Kit was used to extract genomic DNA from the blood cell samples. The study at large found these results: In a later analysis, some 17,000 TCR beta sequences were associated with specific HLA alleles at a false discovery rate of 0.05. A further reported finding was that TCR beta sequences accurately predicted the HLA-A and HLA-B alleles for most subjects in the first cohort. The 87-base-pair reads could not distinguish some IMGT-functional V segments, including TRBV6-2 and TRBV6-3, so those segments were excluded. A cluster of highly shared sequence variants was judged likely to be a technical artifact of the sequencing pipeline. Most TCR sequences were seen in very few donors, while some public TCRs were found in many individuals. The cohort was sequenced for TCR beta chains only, and without alpha or paired-chain data the features that could be detected were limited. According to a later analysis, most CMV-associated TCR beta chains appeared to be HLA-restricted, and the HLA associations seemed to be driven largely by CMV exposure. Because counts were too low, more than 15 rarely observed V segments, including chromosome 9 orphons, were left out of the earlier analysis of about 500 of the donors. Because HLA typing was missing for some donors at each locus, association tests included only the typed subset. In a later analysis, TCR association rates were found to vary across HLA loci, with the most associated TCRs seen for DRB1 alleles and the fewest for HLA-C alleles. Linkage disequilibrium might explain the correlated functional status among segregating V segments, but an unknown experimental factor could not be ruled out. In a later analysis, HLA-associated TCR beta chains showed more clonal expansion and lower generation probabilities than non-associated chains that were equally common. Immune exposure information for the cohort was limited to CMV serostatus. The classifier was reported to diagnose cytomegalovirus status with high specificity and sensitivity in both the original cohort and the validation cohort. In an earlier analysis of some 550 of the donors, most TCR beta V segments were observed in productive rearrangements about 87% or about 30% of the time, broadly matching IMGT annotations. The study gave a list of about 170 TCR beta chains associated with cytomegalovirus. Sequencing depth was assumed to be roughly uniform across donors in the presence/absence analyses, though that assumption may not hold. A later analysis reported that several top co-occurrence clusters appeared linked to parvovirus B19, influenza, CMV and Epstein-Barr virus. A few of the identified cytomegalovirus-associated TCR beta chains were confirmed in vitro to be specific for cytomegalovirus antigens. When HLA alleles, especially DR and DQ, strongly co-occurred, TCR associations were difficult to assign to individual alleles. A later genetic analysis reported fewer N-insertions in productive TCRs among donors in an Asian-associated ancestry cluster than the roughly 690-donor mean. The authors suggested that the approach could potentially be generalized to other disease states and immunological phenotypes. A later genetic analysis associated a missense DCLRE1C variant with V-gene and J-gene trimming of TCR beta chains, and an independent cohort replicated the association.

Looking up the germline V gene yields CDR1 KGHSH and CDR2 LQKENI. Inclusive of the bounding cysteine and phenylalanine, the CDR3 is 15 residues long. Kept here is only the CDR3 DNA, which spans 45 bases and is read in frame from base 1. Trimming at the junction amounts to 2 bases on V and 0 bases on J, and the germline ends lie 10 bases apart. This clonotype was sampled from a man aged 30 to 39 in good health and CMV-seronegative. The chain joins TRBV18 to TRBJ1-2; matching of 5 bases hints at TRBD1 as the D gene. Input material: PBMCs. CDR3 protein: CASSPSREANYGYTF. The DNA is as follows: TGTGCCAGCTCACCAAGCAGGGAAGCTAACTATGGCTACACCTTC. The entire variable domain, with the stretches around the CDR3 drawn from the reference TRBV18 and TRBJ1-2 proteins, is NAGVMQNPRHLVRRRGQEARLRCSPMKGHSHVYWYRQLPEEGLKFMVYLQKENIIDESGMPKERFSAEFPKEGPSILRIQQVVRGDSAAYFCASSPSREANYGYTFGSGTRLTVV.